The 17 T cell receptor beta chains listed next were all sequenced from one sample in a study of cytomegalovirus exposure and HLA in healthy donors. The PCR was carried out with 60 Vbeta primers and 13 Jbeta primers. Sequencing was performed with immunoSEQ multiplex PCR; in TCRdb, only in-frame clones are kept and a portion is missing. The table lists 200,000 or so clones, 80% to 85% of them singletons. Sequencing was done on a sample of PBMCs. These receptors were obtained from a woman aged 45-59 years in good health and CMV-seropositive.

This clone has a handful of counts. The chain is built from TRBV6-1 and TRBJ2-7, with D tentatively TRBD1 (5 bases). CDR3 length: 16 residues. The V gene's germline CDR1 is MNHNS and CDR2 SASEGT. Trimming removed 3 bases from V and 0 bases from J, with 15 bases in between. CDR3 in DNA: TGTGCCAGCAGTGATCTGACAGTTCTCGGCTCCTACGAGCAGTACTTC. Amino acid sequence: CASSDLTVLGSYEQYF.

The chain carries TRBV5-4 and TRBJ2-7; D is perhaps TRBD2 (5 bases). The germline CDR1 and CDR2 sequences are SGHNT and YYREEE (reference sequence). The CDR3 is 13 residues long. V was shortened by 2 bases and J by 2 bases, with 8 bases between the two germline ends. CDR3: CASSFYGTYEQYF. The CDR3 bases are TGTGCCAGCAGCTTTTACGGGACCTACGAGCAGTACTTC.

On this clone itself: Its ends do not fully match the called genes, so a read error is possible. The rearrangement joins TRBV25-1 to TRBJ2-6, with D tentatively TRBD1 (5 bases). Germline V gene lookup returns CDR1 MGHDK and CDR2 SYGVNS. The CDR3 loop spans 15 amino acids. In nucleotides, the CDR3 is TGTGCCAGCAGTCGGTGGAGCTCTGGGGCCAACGGCCTGACTTTC. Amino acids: CASSRWSSGANGLTF.

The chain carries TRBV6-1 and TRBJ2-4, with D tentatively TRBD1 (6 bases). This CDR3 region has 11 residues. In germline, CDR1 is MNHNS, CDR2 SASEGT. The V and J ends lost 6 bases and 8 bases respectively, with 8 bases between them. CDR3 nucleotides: TGTGCCAGCAGCGAGGGGGACATTCAGTACTTC. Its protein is CASSEGDIQYF.

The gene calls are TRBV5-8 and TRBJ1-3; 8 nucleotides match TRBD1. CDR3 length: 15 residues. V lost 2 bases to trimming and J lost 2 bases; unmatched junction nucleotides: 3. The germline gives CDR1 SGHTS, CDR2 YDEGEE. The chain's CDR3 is CASSFTGGTGNTIYF. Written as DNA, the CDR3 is TGTGCCAGCAGCTTTACAGGGGGAACTGGAAACACCATATATTTT. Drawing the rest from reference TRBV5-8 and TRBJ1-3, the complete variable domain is EAGVTQSPTHLIKTRGQQATLRCSPISGHTSVYWYQQALGLGLQFLLWYDEGEERNRGNFPPRFSGRQFPNYSSELNVNALELEDSALYLCASSFTGGTGNTIYFGEGSWLTVV.

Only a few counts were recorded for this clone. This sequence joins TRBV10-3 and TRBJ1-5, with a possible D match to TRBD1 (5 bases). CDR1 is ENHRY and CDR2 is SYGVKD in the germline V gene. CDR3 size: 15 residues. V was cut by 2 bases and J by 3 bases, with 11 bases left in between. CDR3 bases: TGTGCCATCAGTGAGGGCGGGGGAGACAATCAGCCCCAGCATTTT. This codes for CAISEGGGDNQPQHF.

The CDR3, as DNA: TGTGCCAGTACCGAGACTCAAGGAGAGACCCAGTACTTC. This gives the protein CASTETQGETQYF. The rearrangement uses TRBV19 and TRBJ2-5, with D unclear. CDR3 length: 13 residues. V lost 7 bases to trimming and J lost 4 bases, with 13 bases between them. Germline values: CDR1 LNHDA, CDR2 SQIVND (reference sequence).

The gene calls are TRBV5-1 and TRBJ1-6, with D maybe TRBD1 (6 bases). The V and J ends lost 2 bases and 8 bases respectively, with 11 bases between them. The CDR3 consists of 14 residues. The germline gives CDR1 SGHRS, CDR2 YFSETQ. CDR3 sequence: CASSLPGTHSPLHF. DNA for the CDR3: TGCGCCAGCAGCTTACCTGGGACACATTCACCCCTCCACTTT.

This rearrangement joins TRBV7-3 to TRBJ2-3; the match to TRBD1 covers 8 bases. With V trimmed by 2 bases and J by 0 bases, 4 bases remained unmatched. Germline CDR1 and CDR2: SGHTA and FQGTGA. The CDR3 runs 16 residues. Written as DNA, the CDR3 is TGTGCCAGCAGCTTAGGCCGGACAGGGAGCACAGATACGCAGTATTTT. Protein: CASSLGRTGSTDTQYF.

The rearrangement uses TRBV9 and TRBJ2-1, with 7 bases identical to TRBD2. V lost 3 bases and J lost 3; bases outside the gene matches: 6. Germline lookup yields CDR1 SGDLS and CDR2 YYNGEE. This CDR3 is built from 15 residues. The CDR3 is CASSGAGANYNEQFF. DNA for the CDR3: TGTGCCAGCAGCGGGGCGGGAGCGAACTACAATGAGCAGTTCTTC.

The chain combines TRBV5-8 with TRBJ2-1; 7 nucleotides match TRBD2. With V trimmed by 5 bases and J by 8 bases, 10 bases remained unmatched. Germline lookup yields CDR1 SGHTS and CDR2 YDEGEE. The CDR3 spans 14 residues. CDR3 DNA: TGTGCCAGCAGGAGTGGGGTCCGGGGGGATGAGCAGTTCTTC. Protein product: CASRSGVRGDEQFF.

CDR3: CASSLGRTSGSYNEQFF. CDR3 DNA: TGCGCCAGCAGCTTGGGGAGGACTAGCGGGAGCTACAATGAGCAGTTCTTC. The J gene is TRBJ2-1, the V gene TRBV5-1, with 13 positions matching TRBD2. The CDR3 has 17 amino acids. Trimming at V came to 0 bases and at J to 3 bases, leaving 3 bases not matched to a gene. Germline V gene lookup returns CDR1 SGHRS and CDR2 YFSETQ.

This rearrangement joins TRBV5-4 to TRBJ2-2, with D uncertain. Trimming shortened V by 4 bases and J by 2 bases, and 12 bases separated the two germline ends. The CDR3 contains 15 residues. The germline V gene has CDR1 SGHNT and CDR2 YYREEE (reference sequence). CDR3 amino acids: CASSLTTLNTGELFF. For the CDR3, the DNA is TGTGCCAGCAGCCTCACAACCCTTAACACCGGGGAGCTGTTTTTT.

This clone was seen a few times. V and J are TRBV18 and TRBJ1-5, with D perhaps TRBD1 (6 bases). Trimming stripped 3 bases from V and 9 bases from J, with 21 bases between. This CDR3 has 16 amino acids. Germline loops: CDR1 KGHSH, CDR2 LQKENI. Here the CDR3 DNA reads TGTGCCAGCTCACCCGATCGGGGGGGCCTCGTTGGGCCCCAGCATTTT. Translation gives CASSPDRGGLVGPQHF. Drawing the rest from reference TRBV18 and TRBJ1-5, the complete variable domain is NAGVMQNPRHLVRRRGQEARLRCSPMKGHSHVYWYRQLPEEGLKFMVYLQKENIIDESGMPKERFSAEFPKEGPSILRIQQVVRGDSAAYFCASSPDRGGLVGPQHFGDGTRLSIL.

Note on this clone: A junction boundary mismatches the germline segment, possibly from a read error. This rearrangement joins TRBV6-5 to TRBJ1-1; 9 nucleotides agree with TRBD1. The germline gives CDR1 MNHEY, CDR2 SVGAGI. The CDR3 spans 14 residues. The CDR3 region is CAISESTGGTEAFF. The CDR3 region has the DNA TGTGCCATCAGTGAGTCGACAGGGGGCACTGAAGCTTTCTTT.

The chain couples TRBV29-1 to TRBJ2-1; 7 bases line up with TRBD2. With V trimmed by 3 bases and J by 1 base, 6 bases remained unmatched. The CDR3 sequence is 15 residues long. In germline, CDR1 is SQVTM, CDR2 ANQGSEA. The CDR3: CSVEGRAGSYNEQFF. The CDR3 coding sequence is TGCAGCGTTGAGGGGAGGGCCGGATCCTACAATGAGCAGTTCTTC.

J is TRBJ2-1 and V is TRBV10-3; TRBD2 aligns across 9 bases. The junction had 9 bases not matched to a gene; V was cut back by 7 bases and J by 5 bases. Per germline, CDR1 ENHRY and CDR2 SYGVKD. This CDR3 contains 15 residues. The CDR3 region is CAIKAREGSDNEQFF. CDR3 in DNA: TGTGCCATCAAAGCGCGGGAGGGTTCGGACAATGAGCAGTTCTTC.